This T cell receptor (beta chain) comes out of a study of shared clonotypes between healthy human individuals. The wider study: Donors had three CD4 naive, three CD4 memory, two CD8 naive and one CD8 memory plate apiece. Study conclusions and caveats: Among a few donors, 4.5% to 5.5% of naive CD4 clonotypes were found in common.

CD45RO-negative, CCR7-positively selected cells formed the naive CD8 fraction, excluding terminally differentiated effector memory CD45RA+ cells. Samples underwent the assay at deep level. TCRdb's table, derived via immunoSEQ multiplex PCR, lists solely in-frame clones and lacks some. The sample includes nearly 2 million clones, around 96% of them seen just once. The CDR3 runs to 15 residues. Germline lookup yields CDR1 MNHEY and CDR2 SVGAGI. V lost 6 bases, J lost 7 bases, and 9 bases stayed unmatched. Notes on this clone: Its antigen remains unknown.

The sample comprised naive CD8+ T cells sorted from blood. The receptor was derived from a man aged 18 to 30 in good health. The chain links TRBV6-5 to TRBJ2-2; TRBD2 matches at 9 bases. CDR3 amino acids: CASSPGGGAVGELFF. CDR3 nucleotide sequence: TGTGCCAGCAGCCCCGGCGGGGGGGCTGTCGGGGAGCTGTTTTTT.